This T cell receptor (beta chain) came from a study of neoadjuvant nivolumab and ipilimumab in lung cancer. Study conclusions and caveats: TCR receptors were sequenced in few samples. Only two of four nivolumab-treated tumors gained richness and clonality by surgery. Blood richness before therapy tracked richness in tumors resected after neoadjuvant therapy. TCR richness and clonality were higher in tumors than adjacent uninvolved lung.

For this clone: Its antigen is currently unknown.

V lost 3 bases and J lost 1, with 12 bases in between. This CDR3 is built from 15 residues. Germline V CDR1 and CDR2: KGHSH, LQKENI. Assay: immunoSEQ multiplex PCR; the TCRdb copy retains only in-frame clones and omits some. Found here are about 20,000 clones, around 87% of them singletons; the top ten hold less than 2.5%. The sequence derives from an adult with non-small cell lung cancer. The genes are TRBV18 and TRBJ1-1; maybe TRBD1 (6 bases). The starting material was peripheral blood, obtained before neoadjuvant nivolumab, alone or with ipilimumab. CDR3 nucleotide sequence: TGTGCCAGCTCACCCTCGGACAGTGCGAACACTGAAGCTTTCTTT. The encoded protein is CASSPSDSANTEAFF.